This T cell receptor (beta chain) was observed in a study of a mutant IDH1 vaccine in newly diagnosed glioma. Germline CDR1 PRHDT, CDR2 FYEKMQ (reference sequence). V gave up 3 bases and J gave up 3 bases, with 15 bases separating them. The CDR3 is 16 amino acids. Sequencing was performed with immunoSEQ multiplex PCR; in TCRdb, only in-frame clones are kept and a portion is missing. The repertoire holds 56,000 or so clones, with 70% to 85% as singletons. In the case of this clone: Its antigen is undetermined.

Sample time point: week 47, end of study. In the vaccine, a single dose held 300 ug of the mutant IDH1 20-mer peptide, along with topical imiquimod. The sequence was collected from a man aged 50 to 60 with glioma. The sample consisted of PBMCs, taken from a glioma patient whose treatment included an IDH1 peptide vaccine. This chain uses TRBV13 with TRBJ2-1; D remains ambiguous. Here the CDR3 DNA reads TGTGCCAGCAGCTTCCGCACAGAATCCATCTACAATGAGCAGTTCTTC. Translating it yields CASSFRTESIYNEQFF.